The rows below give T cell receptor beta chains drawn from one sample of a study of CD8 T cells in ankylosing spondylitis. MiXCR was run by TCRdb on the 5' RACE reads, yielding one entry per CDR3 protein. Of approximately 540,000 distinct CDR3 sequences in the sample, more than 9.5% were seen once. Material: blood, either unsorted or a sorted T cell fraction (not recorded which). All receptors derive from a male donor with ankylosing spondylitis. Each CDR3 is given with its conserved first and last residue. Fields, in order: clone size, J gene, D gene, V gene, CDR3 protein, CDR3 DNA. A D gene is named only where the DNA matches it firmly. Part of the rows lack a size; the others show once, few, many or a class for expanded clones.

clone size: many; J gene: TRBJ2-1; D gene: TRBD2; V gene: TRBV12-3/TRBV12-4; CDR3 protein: CASSRLAGRNEQFF; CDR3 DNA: TGTGCCAGCAGTCGACTAGCGGGCCGCAATGAGCAGTTCTTC
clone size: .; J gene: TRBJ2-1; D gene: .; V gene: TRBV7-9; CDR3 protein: CASSLWEVGVGNEQFF; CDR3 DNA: TGTGCCAGCAGCTTATGGGAGGTCGGTGTGGGTAATGAGCAGTTCTTC
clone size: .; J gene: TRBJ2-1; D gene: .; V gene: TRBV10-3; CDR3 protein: CAISVALATLDEQFF; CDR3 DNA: TGTGCCATCAGTGTCGCCCTAGCTACATTGGATGAGCAGTTCTTC
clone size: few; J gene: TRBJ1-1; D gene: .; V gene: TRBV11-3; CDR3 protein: CASSPPVVAEAFF; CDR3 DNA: TGTGCCAGCAGCCCGCCCGTGGTAGCTGAAGCTTTCTTT
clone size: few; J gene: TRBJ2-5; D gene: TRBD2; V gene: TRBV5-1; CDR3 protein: CASSHGLAGGPETQYF; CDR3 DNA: TGCGCCAGCAGCCACGGACTAGCGGGAGGGCCTGAGACCCAGTACTTC
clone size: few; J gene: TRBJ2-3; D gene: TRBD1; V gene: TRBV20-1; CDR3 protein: CSASPSGQGADTQYF; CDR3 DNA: TGCAGTGCTAGCCCCTCGGGACAGGGCGCAGATACGCAGTATTTT
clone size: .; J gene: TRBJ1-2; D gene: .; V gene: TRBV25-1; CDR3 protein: CACSNQGLNYGYTF; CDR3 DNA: TGTGCCTGCAGTAACCAAGGGCTTAACTATGGCTACACCTTC
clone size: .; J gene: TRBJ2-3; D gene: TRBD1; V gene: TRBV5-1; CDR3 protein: CASTYYGTGSTDTQYF; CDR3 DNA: TGCGCCAGCACTTATTACGGGACAGGGAGCACAGATACGCAGTATTTT
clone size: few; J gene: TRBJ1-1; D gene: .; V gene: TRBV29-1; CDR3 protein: CSVDHSGGTEAFF; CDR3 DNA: TGCAGCGTTGACCACTCTGGGGGCACTGAAGCTTTCTTT
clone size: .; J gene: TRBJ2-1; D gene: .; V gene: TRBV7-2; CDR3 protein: CASSWGYGEQFF; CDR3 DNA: TGTGCCAGCAGCTGGGGGTATGGAGAGCAGTTCTTC
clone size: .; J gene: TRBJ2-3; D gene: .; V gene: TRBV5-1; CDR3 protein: CASSLVLASTDTQYF; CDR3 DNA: TGCGCCAGCAGCTTGGTCCTAGCTAGCACAGATACGCAGTATTTT
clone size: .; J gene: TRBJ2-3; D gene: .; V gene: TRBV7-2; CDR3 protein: CASSKQAPSTDTQYF; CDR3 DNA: TGTGCCAGCAGCAAGCAGGCCCCCAGCACAGATACGCAGTATTTT
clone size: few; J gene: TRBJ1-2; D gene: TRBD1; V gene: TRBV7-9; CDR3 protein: CASTFPVGTGGDYGYTF; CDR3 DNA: TGTGCCAGCACCTTCCCCGTGGGGACAGGGGGAGACTATGGCTACACCTTC
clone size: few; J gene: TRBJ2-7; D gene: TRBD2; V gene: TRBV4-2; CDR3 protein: CASSQGTSDSYEQYF; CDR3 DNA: TGTGCCAGCAGCCAAGGGACTAGCGACTCCTACGAGCAGTACTTC
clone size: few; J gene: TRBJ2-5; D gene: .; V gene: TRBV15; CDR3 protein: CATSSPFRRAQETQYF; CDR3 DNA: TGTGCCACCAGCAGCCCCTTTAGGAGGGCACAAGAGACCCAGTACTTC
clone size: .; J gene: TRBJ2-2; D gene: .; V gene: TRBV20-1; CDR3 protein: CSARDPKRANTGELFF; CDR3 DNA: TGCAGTGCTAGGGACCCTAAGCGAGCGAACACCGGGGAGCTGTTTTTT
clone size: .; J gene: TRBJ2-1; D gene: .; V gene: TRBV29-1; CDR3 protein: CSVELFGDEQFF; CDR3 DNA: TGCAGCGTTGAACTATTTGGGGATGAGCAGTTCTTC
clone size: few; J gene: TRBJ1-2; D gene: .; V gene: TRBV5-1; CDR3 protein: CASSLGGDGYTF; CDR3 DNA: TGCGCCAGCAGCTTGGGTGGGGATGGCTACACCTTC
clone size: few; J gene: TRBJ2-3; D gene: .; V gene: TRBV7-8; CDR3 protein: CASSLDVSTDTQYF; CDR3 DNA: TGTGCCAGCAGCTTAGATGTTAGCACCGATACGCAGTATTTT
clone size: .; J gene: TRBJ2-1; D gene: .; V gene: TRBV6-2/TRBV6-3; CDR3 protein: CASRPRGLPYNEQFF; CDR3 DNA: TGTGCCAGCAGGCCGAGAGGGCTACCCTACAATGAGCAGTTCTTC
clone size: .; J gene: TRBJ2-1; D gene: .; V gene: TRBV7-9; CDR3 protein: CASSTTVRVEEFF; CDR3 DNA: TGTGCCAGCAGCACGACCGTACGGGTTGAGGAGTTCTTC
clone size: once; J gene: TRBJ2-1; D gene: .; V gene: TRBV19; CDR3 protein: CASNPGRFLNEQFF; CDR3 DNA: TGTGCCAGTAACCCGGGGAGGTTCCTTAATGAGCAGTTCTTC
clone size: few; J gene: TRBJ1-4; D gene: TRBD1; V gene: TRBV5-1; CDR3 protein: CASSLGGDRGEKLFF; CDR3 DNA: TGCGCCAGCAGCTTGGGAGGGGACAGGGGTGAAAAACTGTTTTTT
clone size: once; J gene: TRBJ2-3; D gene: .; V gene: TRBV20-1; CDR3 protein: CSARDPPRGRTDTQYF; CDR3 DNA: TGCAGTGCTAGAGATCCCCCTCGCGGGCGCACAGATACGCAGTATTTT
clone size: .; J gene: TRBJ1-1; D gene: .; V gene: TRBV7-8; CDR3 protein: CASSLTSLPADTEAFF; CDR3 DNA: TGTGCCAGCAGCTTAACGTCCCTACCGGCGGACACTGAAGCTTTCTTT
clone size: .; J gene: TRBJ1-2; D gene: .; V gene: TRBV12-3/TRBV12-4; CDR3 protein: CASSRPGVHTF; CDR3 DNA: TGTGCCAGCAGTCGCCCAGGGGTCCACACCTTC
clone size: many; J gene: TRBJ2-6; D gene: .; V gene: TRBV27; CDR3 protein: CASSPRWGVGSSGANVLTF; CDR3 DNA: TGTGCCAGCAGTCCACGATGGGGGGTAGGAAGCTCTGGGGCCAACGTCCTGACTTTC
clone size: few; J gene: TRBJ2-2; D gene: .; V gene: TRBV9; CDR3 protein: CASSVRAGQNTGELFF; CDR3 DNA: TGTGCCAGCAGCGTAAGGGCGGGACAGAACACCGGGGAGCTGTTTTTT
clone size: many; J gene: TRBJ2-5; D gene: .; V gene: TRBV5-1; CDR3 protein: CASSPTTGQETQYF; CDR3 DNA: TGCGCCAGCAGCCCGACGACAGGCCAAGAGACCCAGTACTTC
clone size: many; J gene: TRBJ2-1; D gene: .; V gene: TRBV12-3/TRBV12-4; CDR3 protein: CASSQGTSNEQFF; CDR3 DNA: TGTGCCAGCAGCCAAGGGACTTCGAATGAGCAGTTCTTC
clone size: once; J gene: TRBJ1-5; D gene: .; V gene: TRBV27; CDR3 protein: CASSLRQYNQPQHF; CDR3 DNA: TGTGCCAGCAGTTTAAGGCAGTACAATCAGCCCCAGCATTTT
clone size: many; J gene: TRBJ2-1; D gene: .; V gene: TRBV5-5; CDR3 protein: CASSHSRGSYNEQFF; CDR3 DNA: TGTGCCAGCAGCCATAGCCGGGGCTCCTACAATGAGCAGTTCTTC
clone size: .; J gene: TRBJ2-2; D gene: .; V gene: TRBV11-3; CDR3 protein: CASVKGVLAGELFF; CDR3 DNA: TGTGCCAGCGTTAAAGGGGTTTTGGCCGGGGAGCTGTTTTTT
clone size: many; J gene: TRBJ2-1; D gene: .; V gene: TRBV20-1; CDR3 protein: CSVITGKFGNEQFF; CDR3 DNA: TGCAGTGTTATTACAGGGAAATTCGGCAATGAGCAGTTCTTC
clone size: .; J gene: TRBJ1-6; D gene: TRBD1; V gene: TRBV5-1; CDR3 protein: CASSLSGTVNSPLHF; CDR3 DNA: TGCGCCAGCAGCTTATCCGGGACAGTTAATTCACCCCTCCACTTT
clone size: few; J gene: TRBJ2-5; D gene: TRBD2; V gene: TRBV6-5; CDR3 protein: CASSNLSGGRSRETQYF; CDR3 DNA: TGTGCCAGCAGTAACCTCTCCGGCGGGAGGAGCCGAGAGACCCAGTACTTC
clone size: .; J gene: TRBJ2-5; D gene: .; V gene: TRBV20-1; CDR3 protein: CSARLVGETQYF; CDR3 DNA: TGCAGTGCTAGACTGGTAGGAGAGACCCAGTACTTC
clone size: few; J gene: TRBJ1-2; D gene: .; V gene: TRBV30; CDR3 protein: CAWTSTEHLYGYTF; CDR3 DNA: TGTGCCTGGACCTCGACGGAGCACCTCTATGGCTACACCTTC
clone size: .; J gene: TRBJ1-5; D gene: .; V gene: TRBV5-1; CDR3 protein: CASSLAGADQPQHF; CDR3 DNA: TGCGCCAGCAGCTTGGCAGGGGCCGATCAGCCCCAGCATTTT
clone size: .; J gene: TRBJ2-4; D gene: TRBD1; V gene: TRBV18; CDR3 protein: CASSPTGDGNIQYF; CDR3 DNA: TGTGCCAGCTCGCCTACAGGGGACGGTAACATTCAGTACTTC
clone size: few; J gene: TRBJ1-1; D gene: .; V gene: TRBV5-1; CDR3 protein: CASSLVDNTEAFF; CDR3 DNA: TGCGCCAGCAGCTTGGTGGACAACACTGAAGCTTTCTTT
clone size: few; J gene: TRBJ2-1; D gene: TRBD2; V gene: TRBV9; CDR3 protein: CASSVGRASGLSYNEQFF; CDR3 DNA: TGTGCCAGCAGCGTAGGGAGGGCTAGCGGGCTGTCCTACAATGAGCAGTTCTTC
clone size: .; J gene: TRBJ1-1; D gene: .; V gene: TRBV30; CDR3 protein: CAWTKTRQMNTEAFF; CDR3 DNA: TGTGCCTGGACTAAAACAAGACAGATGAACACTGAAGCTTTCTTT
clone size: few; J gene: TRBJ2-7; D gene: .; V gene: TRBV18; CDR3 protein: CASSLKQGLGENEQYF; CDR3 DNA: TGTGCCAGCTCACTAAAACAGGGTCTAGGGGAAAACGAGCAGTACTTC
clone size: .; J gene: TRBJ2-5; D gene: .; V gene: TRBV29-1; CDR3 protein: CSVALYGETQYF; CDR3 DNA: TGCAGCGTAGCCCTCTACGGAGAGACCCAGTACTTC
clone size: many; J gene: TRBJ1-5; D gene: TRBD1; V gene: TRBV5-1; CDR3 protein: CASSTGTGQPQHF; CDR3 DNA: TGCGCCAGCAGCACCGGGACAGGACAGCCCCAGCATTTT
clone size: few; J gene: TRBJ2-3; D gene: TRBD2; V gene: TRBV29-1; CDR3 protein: CSVVGGRDADTQYF; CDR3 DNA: TGCAGCGTTGTGGGGGGGAGAGACGCAGATACGCAGTATTTT
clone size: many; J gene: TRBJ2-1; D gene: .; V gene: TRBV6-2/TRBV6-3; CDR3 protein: CASNPAGGFDEQFF; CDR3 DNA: TGTGCCAGCAACCCGGCGGGCGGTTTCGATGAGCAGTTCTTC
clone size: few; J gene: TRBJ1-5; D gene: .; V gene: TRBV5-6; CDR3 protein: CASSLGTTPSAQHF; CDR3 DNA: TGTGCCAGCAGCTTGGGGACGACTCCATCGGCCCAGCATTTT
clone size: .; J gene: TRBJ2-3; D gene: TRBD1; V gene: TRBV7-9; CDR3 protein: CASSSGQGRRDTQYF; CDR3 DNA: TGTGCCAGCAGTTCCGGACAGGGGAGAAGGGACACGCAGTATTTT
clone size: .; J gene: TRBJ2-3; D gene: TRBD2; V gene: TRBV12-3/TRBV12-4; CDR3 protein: CASSPGTSAASTDTQYF; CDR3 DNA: TGTGCCAGCAGCCCCGGGACTAGCGCAGCTAGCACAGATACGCAGTATTTT
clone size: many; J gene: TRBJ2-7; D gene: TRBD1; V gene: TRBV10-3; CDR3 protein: CAISGDRSYEQYF; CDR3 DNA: TGTGCCATCAGTGGGGACAGATCCTACGAGCAGTACTTC
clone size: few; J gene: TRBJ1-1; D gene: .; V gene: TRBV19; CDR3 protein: CASSPGARGAYTEAFF; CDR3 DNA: TGTGCCAGTAGCCCCGGGGCGCGGGGGGCCTATACTGAAGCTTTCTTT
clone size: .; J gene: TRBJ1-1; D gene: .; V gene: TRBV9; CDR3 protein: CASSVGRGIGTEAFF; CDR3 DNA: TGTGCCAGCAGCGTAGGTAGGGGCATTGGGACTGAAGCTTTCTTT
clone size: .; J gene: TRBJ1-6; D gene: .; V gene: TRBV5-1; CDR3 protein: CASSWYTGDNSPLHF; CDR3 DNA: TGCGCCAGCAGCTGGTATACAGGAGATAATTCACCCCTCCACTTT
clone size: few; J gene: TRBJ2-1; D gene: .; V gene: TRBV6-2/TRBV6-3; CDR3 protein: CASSYDRSWYNEQFF; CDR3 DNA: TGTGCCAGCAGCTACGACAGGTCCTGGTACAATGAGCAGTTCTTC
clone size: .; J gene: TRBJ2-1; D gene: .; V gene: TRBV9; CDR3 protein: CASSEAEDSYNEQFF; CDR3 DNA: TGTGCCAGCAGCGAGGCGGAGGACTCCTACAATGAGCAGTTCTTC